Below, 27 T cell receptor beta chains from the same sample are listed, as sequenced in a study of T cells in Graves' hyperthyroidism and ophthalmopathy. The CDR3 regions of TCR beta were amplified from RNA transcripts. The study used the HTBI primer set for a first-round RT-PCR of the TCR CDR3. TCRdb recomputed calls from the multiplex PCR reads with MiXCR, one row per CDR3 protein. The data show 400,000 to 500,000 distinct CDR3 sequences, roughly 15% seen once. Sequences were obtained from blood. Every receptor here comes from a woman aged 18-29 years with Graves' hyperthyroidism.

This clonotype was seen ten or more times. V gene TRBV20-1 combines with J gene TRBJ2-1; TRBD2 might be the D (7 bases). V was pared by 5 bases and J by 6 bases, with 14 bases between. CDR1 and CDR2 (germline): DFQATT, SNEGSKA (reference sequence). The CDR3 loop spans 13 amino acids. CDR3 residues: CSAFGLGGNEQFF. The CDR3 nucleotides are TGCAGTGCTTTCGGACTAGGGGGCAATGAGCAGTTCTTC.

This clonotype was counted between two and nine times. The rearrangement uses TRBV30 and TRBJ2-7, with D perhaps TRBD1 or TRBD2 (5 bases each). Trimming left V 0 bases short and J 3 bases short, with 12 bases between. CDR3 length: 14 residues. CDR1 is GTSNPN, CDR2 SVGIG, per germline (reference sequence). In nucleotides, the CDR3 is TGTGCCTGGAGTGTACGTGGGACCTTCTACGAGCAGTACTTC. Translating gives CAWSVRGTFYEQYF.

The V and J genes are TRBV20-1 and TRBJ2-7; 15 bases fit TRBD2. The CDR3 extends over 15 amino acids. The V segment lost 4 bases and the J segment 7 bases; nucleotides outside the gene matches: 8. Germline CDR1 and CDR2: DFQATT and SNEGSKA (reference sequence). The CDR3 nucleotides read TGCAGTGCTACCCGGACTAGCGGGAGGGCCAGGGAGCAGTACTTC. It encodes CSATRTSGRAREQYF.

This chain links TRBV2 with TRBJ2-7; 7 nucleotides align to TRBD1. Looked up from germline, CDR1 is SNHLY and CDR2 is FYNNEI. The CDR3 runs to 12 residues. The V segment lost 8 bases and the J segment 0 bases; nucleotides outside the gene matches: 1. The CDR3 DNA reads TGTGCCAGCGACAGGGACTCCTACGAGCAGTACTTC. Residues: CASDRDSYEQYF.

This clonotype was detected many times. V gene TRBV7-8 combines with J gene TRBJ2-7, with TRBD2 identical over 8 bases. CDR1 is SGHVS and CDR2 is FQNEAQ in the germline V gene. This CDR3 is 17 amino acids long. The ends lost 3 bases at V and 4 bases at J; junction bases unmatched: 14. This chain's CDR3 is CASSFFTGLAPSYEQYF. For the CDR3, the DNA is TGTGCCAGCAGCTTTTTTACTGGACTAGCCCCATCTTACGAGCAGTACTTC. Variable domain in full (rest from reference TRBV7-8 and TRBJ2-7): GAGVSQSPRYKVAKRGQDVALRCDPISGHVSLFWYQQALGQGPEFLTYFQNEAQLDKSGLPSDRFFAERPEGSVSTLKIQRTQQEDSAVYLCASSFFTGLAPSYEQYFGPGTRLTVT.

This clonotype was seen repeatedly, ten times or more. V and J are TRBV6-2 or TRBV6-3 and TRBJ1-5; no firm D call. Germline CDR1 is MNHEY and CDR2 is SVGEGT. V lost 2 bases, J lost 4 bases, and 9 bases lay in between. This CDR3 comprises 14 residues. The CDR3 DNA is TGTGCCAGCAGTTACACTACGGTGAATCAGCCCCAGCATTTT. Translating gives CASSYTTVNQPQHF.

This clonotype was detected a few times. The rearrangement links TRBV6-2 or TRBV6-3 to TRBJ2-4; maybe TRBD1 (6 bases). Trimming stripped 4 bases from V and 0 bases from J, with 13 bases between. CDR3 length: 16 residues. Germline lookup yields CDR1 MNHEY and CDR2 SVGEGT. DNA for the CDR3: TGTGCCAGCAGTTCGGACAGCACCATAGCCAAAAACATTCAGTACTTC. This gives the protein CASSSDSTIAKNIQYF.

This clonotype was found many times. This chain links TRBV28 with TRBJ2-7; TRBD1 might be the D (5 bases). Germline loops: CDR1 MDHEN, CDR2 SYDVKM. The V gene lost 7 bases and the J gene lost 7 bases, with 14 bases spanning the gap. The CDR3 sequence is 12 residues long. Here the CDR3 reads CASKSNKGEQYF. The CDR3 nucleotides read TGTGCCAGCAAATCCAATAAGGGGGAGCAGTACTTC.

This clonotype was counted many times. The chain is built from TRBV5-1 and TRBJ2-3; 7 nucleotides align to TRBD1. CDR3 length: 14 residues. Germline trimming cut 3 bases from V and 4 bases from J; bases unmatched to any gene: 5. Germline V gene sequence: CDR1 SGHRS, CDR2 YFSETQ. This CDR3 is CASSWDSSADTQYF. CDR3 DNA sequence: TGCGCCAGCAGCTGGGACAGTTCCGCAGATACGCAGTATTTT.

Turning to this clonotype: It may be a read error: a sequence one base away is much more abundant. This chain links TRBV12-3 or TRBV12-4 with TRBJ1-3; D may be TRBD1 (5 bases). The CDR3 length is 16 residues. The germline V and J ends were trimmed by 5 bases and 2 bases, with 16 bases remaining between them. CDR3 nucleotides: TGTGCCAGCAGTAATAACAGGCCGAGCCCTGGAAACACCATATATTTT. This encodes CASSNNRPSPGNTIYF.

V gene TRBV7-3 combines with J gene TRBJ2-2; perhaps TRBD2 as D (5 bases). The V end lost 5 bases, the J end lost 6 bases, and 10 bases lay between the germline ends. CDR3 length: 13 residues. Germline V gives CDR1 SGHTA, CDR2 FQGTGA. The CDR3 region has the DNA TGTGCCAGCAGCCCCCGGACTTCCGGGGAGCTGTTTTTT. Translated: CASSPRTSGELFF.

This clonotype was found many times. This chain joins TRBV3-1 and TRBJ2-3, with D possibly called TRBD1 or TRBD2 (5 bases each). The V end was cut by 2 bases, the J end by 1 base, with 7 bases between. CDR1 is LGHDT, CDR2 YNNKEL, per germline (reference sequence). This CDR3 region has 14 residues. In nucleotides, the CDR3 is TGTGCCAGCAGCCAACGGGGCGGCACAGATACGCAGTATTTT. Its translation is CASSQRGGTDTQYF.

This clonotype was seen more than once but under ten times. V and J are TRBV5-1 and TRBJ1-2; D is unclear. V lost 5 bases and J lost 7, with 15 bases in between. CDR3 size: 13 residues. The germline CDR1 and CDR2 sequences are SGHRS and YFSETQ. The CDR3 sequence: CASSPDRISGYTF. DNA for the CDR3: TGCGCCAGCAGTCCGGACCGGATCTCTGGCTACACCTTC.

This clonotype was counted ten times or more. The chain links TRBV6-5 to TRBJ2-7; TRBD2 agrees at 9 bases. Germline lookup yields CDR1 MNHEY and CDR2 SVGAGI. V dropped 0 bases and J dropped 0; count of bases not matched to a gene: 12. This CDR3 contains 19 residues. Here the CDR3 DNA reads TGTGCCAGCAGTTACTCGAGTAGCGGGAGCTCCTCTAGCTCCTACGAGCAGTACTTC. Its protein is CASSYSSSGSSSSSYEQYF.

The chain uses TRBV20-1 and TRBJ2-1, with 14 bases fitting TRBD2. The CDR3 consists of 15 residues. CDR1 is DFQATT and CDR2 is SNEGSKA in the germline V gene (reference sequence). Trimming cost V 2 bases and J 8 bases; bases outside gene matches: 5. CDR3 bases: TGCAGTGCTAGAACGACTAGCGGGAGGGCCCATGAGCAGTTCTTC. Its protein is CSARTTSGRAHEQFF.

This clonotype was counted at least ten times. In nucleotides, the CDR3 is TGCAGTGCTAGGCCCAGCGGGACCGTCTACGAGCAGTACTTC. This encodes CSARPSGTVYEQYF. This chain links TRBV20-1 with TRBJ2-7; 7 nucleotides align to TRBD2. With V trimmed by 3 bases and J by 3 bases, 8 bases remained unmatched. This CDR3 comprises 14 residues. Germline CDR1 is DFQATT and CDR2 is SNEGSKA (reference sequence).

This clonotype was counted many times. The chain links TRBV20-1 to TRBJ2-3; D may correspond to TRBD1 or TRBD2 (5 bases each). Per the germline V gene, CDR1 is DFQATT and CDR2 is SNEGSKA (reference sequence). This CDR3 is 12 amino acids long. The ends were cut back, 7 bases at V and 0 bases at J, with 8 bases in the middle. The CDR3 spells CSVWDSTDTQYF. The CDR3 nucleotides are TGCAGTGTTTGGGACAGCACAGATACGCAGTATTTT.

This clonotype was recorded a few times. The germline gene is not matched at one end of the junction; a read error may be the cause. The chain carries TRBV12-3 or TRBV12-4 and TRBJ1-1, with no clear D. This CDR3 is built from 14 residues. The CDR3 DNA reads TGTGTCAGCAGTTTTTCCGGAATGAACACTGAAGCTTTCTTT. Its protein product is CVSSFSGMNTEAFF.

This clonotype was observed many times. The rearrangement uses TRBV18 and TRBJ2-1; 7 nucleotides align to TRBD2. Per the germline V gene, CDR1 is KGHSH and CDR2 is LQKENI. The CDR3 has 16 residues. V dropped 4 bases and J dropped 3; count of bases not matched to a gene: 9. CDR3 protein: CASSRTGGWDYNEQFF. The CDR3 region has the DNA TGTGCCAGCTCACGGACGGGGGGATGGGACTACAATGAGCAGTTCTTC.

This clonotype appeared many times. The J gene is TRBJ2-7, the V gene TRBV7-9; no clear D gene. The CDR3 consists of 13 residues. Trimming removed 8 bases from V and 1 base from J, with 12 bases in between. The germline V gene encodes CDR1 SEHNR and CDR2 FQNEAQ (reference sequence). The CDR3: CASAPGPSYEQYF. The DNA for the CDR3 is TGTGCCAGCGCCCCGGGCCCTTCCTACGAGCAGTACTTC.

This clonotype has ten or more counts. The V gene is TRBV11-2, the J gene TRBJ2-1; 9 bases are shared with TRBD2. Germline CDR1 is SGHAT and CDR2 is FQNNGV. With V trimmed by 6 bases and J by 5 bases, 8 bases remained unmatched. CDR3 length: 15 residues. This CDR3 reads CASSTLAGSNNEQFF. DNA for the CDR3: TGTGCCAGCAGTACTCTAGCGGGAAGCAACAATGAGCAGTTCTTC.

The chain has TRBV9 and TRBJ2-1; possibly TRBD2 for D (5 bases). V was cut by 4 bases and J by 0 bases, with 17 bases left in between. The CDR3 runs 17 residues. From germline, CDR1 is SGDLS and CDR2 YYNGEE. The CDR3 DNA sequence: TGTGCCAGCAGCTTGTCGACTAACCCCAGCTCCTACAATGAGCAGTTCTTC. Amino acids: CASSLSTNPSSYNEQFF.

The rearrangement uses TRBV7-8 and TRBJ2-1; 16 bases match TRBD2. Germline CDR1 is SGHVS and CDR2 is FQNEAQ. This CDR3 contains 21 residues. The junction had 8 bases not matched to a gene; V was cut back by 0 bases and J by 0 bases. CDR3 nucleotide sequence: TGTGCCAGCAGCTTAGCCCCGGGACTAGCGGGAGGGCCGAGCTCCTACAATGAGCAGTTCTTC. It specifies CASSLAPGLAGGPSSYNEQFF.

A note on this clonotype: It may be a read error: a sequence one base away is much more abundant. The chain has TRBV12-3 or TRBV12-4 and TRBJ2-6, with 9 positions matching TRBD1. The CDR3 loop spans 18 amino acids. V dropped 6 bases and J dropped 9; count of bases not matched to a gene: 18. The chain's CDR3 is CASSPGQGKALGFNVLTF. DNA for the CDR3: TGTGCCAGCAGCCCCGGACAGGGGAAGGCTTTGGGGTTCAACGTCCTGACTTTC.

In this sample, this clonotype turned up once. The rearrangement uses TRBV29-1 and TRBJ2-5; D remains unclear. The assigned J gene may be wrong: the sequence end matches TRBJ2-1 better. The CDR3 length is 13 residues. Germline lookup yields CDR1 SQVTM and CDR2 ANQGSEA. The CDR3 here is CSVEKQSSETQFF. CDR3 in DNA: TGCAGCGTTGAAAAACAGTCGTCAGAGACCCAGTTCTTC.

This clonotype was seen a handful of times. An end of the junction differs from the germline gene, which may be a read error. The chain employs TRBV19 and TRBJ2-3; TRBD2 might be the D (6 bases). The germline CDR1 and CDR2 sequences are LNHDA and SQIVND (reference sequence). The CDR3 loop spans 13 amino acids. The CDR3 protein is CASSPTTGDTQYF. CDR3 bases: TGTGCCAGTAGTCCAACCACGGGGGATACGCAATATTTT. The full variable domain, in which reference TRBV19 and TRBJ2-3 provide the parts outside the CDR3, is DGGITQSPKYLFRKEGQNVTLSCEQNLNHDAMYWYRQDPGQGLRLIYYSQIVNDFQKGDIAEGYSVSREKKESFPLTVTSAQKNPTAFYLCASSPTTGDTQYFGPGTRLTVL.

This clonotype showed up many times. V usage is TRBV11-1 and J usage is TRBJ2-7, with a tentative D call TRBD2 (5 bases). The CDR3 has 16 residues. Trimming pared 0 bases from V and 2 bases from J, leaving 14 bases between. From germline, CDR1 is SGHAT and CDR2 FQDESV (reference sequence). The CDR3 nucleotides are TGTGCCAGCAGCTTAGCGCTCCGGACTGTCACCTACGAGCAGTACTTC. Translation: CASSLALRTVTYEQYF.